Each of the 12 T cell receptor beta chains below was sequenced from the same sample in a study of T cells in narcolepsy. TCRdb's table, derived via immunoSEQ multiplex PCR, lists solely in-frame clones and lacks some. The repertoire consists of 25,000 to 30,000 clones, with around three quarters occurring once and the leading ten covering around 3.1%. Sequenced material: CD45RA- memory CD4+ T cells from PBMCs. The source is a human donor with narcolepsy.

This clone was picked up a small number of times. The chain carries TRBV10-2 and TRBJ1-3, with no clear D. Germline assignment: CDR1 WSHSY and CDR2 SAAADI. V shed 6 bases and J shed 0 bases, with 18 bases lying between them. The CDR3 spans 17 residues. CDR3 sequence: CASSEPRRGLSGNTIYF. The CDR3 coding sequence is TGCGCCAGCAGCGAGCCGAGGAGAGGCCTCTCTGGAAACACCATATATTTT.

J is TRBJ2-2 and V is TRBV29-1, with D tentatively TRBD1 (6 bases). V shed 7 bases and J shed 0 bases, with 12 bases lying between them. Germline assignment: CDR1 SQVTM and CDR2 ANQGSEA. The CDR3 totals 14 residues. The CDR3 loop reads CSAMDSPNTGELFF. The CDR3 nucleotides read TGCAGCGCTATGGACAGCCCGAACACCGGGGAGCTGTTTTTT.

CDR3 DNA: TGTGCCAGCAGCCCATCGACAGGGGACTATGGCTACACCTTC. It encodes CASSPSTGDYGYTF. The J gene is TRBJ1-2, the V gene TRBV11-2, with 8 bases fitting TRBD1. CDR3 length: 14 residues. Unmatched junction bases numbered 5, after V lost 5 bases and J lost 3 bases. The germline CDR1 and CDR2 sequences are SGHAT and FQNNGV.

The chain combines TRBV7-8 with TRBJ1-6; TRBD1 might be the D (5 bases). The length of the CDR3 is 14 residues. CDR1 is SGHVS, CDR2 FQNEAQ, per germline. Trimming removed 6 bases at V and 10 bases at J, with 16 bases between. CDR3 coding DNA: TGTGCCAGCAGTTCCGGGACGTTTGACTCACCCCTCCACTTT. This sequence encodes CASSSGTFDSPLHF.

The chain is built from TRBV30 and TRBJ2-5, with 7 nucleotides matching TRBD1. This CDR3 spans 13 amino acids. V trimming: 2 bases; J trimming: 5 bases; junction bases outside the gene matches: 5. In germline, CDR1 is GTSNPN, CDR2 SVGIG (reference sequence). CDR3 amino acids: CAWSKGAGETQYF. The CDR3 coding sequence is TGTGCCTGGAGTAAGGGGGCGGGTGAGACCCAGTACTTC.

This clone was picked up one time. The gene calls are TRBV6-6 and TRBJ2-3; possible D gene TRBD2, 7 bases. The V gene lost 3 bases and the J gene lost 9 bases, with 22 bases spanning the gap. Germline CDR1 is MNHNY and CDR2 is SVGAGI (reference sequence). CDR3 size: 16 residues. CDR3 sequence reads: CASSYGGADSRMTQYF. Written as DNA, the CDR3 is TGTGCCAGCAGTTATGGGGGGGCAGACTCCCGAATGACGCAGTATTTT.

The chain employs TRBV27 and TRBJ1-2; 7 bases align to TRBD1. V was pared by 5 bases and J by 6 bases, with 12 bases of the junction left unmatched. The CDR3 runs to 15 residues. Germline CDR1 reads MNHEY; CDR2 reads SMNVEV (reference sequence). The CDR3, as DNA: TGTGCCAGCAGTCCGGAAACAGGGGACTCCAATGGCTACACCTTC. Its protein product is CASSPETGDSNGYTF.

This clone came up once. This chain uses TRBV7-2 with TRBJ2-7; 13 nucleotides line up with TRBD2. The J call may be mistaken, given a closer DNA end match to TRBJ2-1. Per the germline V gene, CDR1 is SGHTA and CDR2 is FQGNSA. The length of the CDR3 is 15 residues. The CDR3 DNA reads as TGTGCCAGCAGCCGCGGGACTAGCGGGGAAAAAAGGCAGTTCTTC. It encodes CASSRGTSGEKRQFF.

The rearrangement uses TRBV5-1 and TRBJ1-2, with 11 nucleotides matching TRBD1. CDR1 SGHRS and CDR2 YFSETQ come from the germline V gene. Unmatched junction bases numbered 6, after V lost 0 bases and J lost 8 bases. The CDR3 totals 15 residues. The CDR3 here is CASSLDGQGAWGYTF. Here the CDR3 DNA reads TGCGCCAGCAGCTTGGATGGACAGGGGGCTTGGGGCTACACCTTC. Drawing the rest from reference TRBV5-1 and TRBJ1-2, the complete variable domain is KAGVTQTPRYLIKTRGQQVTLSCSPISGHRSVSWYQQTPGQGLQFLFEYFSETQRNKGNFPGRFSGRQFSNSRSEMNVSTLELGDSALYLCASSLDGQGAWGYTFGSGTRLTVV.

The V gene is TRBV6-6, the J gene TRBJ2-7; 8 positions agree with TRBD1. Germline V gene sequence: CDR1 MNHNY, CDR2 SVGAGI (reference sequence). V gave up 6 bases and J gave up 5 bases; unmatched junction bases: 9. The CDR3 has 14 amino acids. Written as DNA, the CDR3 is TGTGCCAGCAGCCATGGACAGGGAAAGGACGAGCAGTACTTC. Amino acids: CASSHGQGKDEQYF.

This clone came up a few times. The J gene is TRBJ1-6, the V gene TRBV27; D gene uncertain. CDR3 length equals 14 residues. V was trimmed by 2 bases and J by 3 bases, leaving 5 bases between them. Germline V CDR1 and CDR2: MNHEY, SMNVEV (reference sequence). CDR3 bases: TGTGCCAGCAGTTTAGGTGACTATAATTCACCCCTCCACTTT. It yields the protein CASSLGDYNSPLHF.

V usage is TRBV5-4 and J usage is TRBJ2-7; D is perhaps TRBD1 or TRBD2 (5 bases each). Germline assignment: CDR1 SGHNT and CDR2 YYREEE (reference sequence). V was clipped by 0 bases and J by 7 bases, with 17 bases between them. This CDR3 has 15 amino acids. The chain's CDR3 is CASSLAWADWGEQYF. The CDR3 nucleotides read TGTGCCAGCAGCTTGGCCTGGGCGGATTGGGGGGAGCAGTACTTC.